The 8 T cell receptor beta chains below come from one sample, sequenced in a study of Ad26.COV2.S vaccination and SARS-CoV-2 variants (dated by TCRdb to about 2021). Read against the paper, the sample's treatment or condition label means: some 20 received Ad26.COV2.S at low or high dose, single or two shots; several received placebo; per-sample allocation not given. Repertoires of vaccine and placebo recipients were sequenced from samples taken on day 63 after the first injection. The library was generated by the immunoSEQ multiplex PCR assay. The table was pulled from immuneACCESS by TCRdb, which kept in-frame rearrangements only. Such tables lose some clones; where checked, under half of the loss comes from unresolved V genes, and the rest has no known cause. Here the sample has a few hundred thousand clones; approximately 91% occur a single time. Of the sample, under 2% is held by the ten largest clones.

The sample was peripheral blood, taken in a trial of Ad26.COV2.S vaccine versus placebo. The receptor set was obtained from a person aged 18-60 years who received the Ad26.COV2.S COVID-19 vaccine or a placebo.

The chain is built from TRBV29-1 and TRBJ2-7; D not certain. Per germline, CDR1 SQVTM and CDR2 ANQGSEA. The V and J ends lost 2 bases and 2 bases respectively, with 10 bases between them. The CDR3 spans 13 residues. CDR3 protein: CSVETTETYEQYF. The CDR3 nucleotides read TGCAGCGTTGAAACCACGGAAACCTACGAGCAGTACTTC.

The CDR3 DNA reads as TGTGCCAGCTCACCAAGGGAGGCAGATACGCAGTATTTT. It translates to CASSPREADTQYF. The genes are TRBV18 and TRBJ2-3; a weak D match, TRBD2 (6 bases). The CDR3 has 13 residues. V lost 2 bases and J 4 bases, leaving 7 bases between the germline ends. Germline lookup yields CDR1 KGHSH and CDR2 LQKENI.

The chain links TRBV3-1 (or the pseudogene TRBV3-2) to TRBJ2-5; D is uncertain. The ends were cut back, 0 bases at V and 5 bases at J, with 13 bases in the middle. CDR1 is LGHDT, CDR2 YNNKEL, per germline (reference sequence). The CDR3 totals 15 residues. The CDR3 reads CASSQDASPRETQYF. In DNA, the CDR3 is TGTGCCAGCAGCCAAGATGCTAGTCCCCGTGAGACCCAGTACTTC.

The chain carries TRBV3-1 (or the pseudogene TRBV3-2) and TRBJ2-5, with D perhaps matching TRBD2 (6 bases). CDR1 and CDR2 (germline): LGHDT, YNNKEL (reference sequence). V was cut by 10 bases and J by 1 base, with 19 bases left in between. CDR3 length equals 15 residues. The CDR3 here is CATSSAAGIQETQYF. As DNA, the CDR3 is TGTGCCACCTCCTCCGCGGCGGGAATCCAAGAGACCCAGTACTTC.

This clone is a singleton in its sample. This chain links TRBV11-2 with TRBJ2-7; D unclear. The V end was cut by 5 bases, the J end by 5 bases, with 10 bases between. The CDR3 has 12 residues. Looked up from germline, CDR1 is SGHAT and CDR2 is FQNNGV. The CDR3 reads CASSPTRHEQYF. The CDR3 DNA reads TGTGCCAGCAGCCCGACGAGGCACGAGCAGTACTTC.

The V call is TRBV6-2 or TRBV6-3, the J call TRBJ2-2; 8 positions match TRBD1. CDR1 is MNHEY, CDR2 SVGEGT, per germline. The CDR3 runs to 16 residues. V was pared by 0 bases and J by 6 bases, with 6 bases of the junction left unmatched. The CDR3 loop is CASSYSGQALPGELFF. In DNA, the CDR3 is TGTGCCAGCAGTTACTCGGGACAGGCCCTCCCCGGGGAGCTGTTTTTT.

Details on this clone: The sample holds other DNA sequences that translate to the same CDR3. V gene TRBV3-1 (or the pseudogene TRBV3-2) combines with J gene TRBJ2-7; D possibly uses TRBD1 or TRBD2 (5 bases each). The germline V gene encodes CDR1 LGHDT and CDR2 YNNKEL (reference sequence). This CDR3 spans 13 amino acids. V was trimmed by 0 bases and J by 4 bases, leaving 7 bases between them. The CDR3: CASSQDGGYEQYF. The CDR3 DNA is TGTGCCAGCAGCCAAGATGGGGGATACGAGCAGTACTTC.

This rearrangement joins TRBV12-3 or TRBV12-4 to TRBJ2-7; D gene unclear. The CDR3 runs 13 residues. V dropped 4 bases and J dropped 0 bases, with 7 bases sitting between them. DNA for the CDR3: TGTGCCAGCAGTTCGCTTAACTCCTACGAGCAGTACTTC. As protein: CASSSLNSYEQYF.